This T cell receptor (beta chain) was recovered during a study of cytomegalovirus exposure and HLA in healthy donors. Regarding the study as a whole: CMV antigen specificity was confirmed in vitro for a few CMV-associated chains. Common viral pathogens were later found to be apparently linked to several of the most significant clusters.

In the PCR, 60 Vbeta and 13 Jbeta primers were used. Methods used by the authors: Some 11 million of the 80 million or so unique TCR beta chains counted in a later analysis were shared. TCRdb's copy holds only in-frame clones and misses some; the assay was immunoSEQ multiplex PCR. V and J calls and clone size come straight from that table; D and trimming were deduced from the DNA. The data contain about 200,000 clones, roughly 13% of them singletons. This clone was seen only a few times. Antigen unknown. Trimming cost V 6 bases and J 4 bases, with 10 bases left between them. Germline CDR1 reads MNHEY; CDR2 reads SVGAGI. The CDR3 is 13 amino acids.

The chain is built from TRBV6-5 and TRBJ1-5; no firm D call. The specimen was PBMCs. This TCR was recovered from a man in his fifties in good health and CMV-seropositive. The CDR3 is CASSSRLNQPQHF. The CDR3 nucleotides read TGTGCCAGCAGCTCTAGACTAAATCAGCCCCAGCATTTT.